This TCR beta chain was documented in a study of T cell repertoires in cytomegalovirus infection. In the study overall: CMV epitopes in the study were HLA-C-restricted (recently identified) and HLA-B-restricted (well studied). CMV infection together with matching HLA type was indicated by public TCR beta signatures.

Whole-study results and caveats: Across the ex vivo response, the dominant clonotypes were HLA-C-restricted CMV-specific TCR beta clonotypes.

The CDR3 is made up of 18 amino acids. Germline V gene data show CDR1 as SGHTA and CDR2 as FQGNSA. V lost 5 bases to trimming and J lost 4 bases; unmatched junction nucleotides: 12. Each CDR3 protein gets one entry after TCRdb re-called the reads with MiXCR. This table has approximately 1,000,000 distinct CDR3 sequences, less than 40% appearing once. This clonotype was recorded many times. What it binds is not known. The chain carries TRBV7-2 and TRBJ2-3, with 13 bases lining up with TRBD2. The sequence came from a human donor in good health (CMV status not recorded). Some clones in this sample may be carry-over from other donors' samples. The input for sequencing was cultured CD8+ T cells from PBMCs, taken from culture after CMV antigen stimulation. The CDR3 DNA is TGTGCCAGCAGCGCTGGACTAGCGGGGGCAGTGTCTGCAGATACGCAGTATTTT. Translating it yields CASSAGLAGAVSADTQYF.